These 8 T cell receptor beta chains share one sample of origin, sequenced in a study of Ad26.COV2.S vaccination and SARS-CoV-2 variants. The method was immunoSEQ multiplex PCR; TCRdb's version includes in-frame clones alone and lacks a portion of them. The sample holds some 520,000 clones, approximately 90% seen once. Treatment here: roughly 20 received Ad26.COV2.S at low or high dose, single or two shots; 5 received placebo; per-sample allocation not given. Material that was analyzed had been drawn on day 63 after the first vaccine or placebo injection. Material: peripheral blood, obtained in a trial of Ad26.COV2.S vaccine versus placebo. Receptor source: a person between 18 and 65 years old who received the Ad26.COV2.S COVID-19 vaccine or a placebo.

The genes are TRBV28 and TRBJ1-5; TRBD1 aligns across 9 bases. Germline lookup yields CDR1 MDHEN and CDR2 SYDVKM. Germline trimming cut 7 bases from V and 6 bases from J; bases unmatched to any gene: 10. The CDR3 is made up of 15 amino acids. The CDR3 coding sequence is TGTGCCAGCACCACCGGACAGGGGAGGACTCAGCCCCAGCATTTT. It yields the protein CASTTGQGRTQPQHF.

There are a few counts of this clone. The rearrangement joins TRBV28 to TRBJ1-3; a weak D match, TRBD1 (5 bases). Germline CDR1 MDHEN, CDR2 SYDVKM. The ends were cut back, 6 bases at V and 3 bases at J, with 18 bases in the middle. The CDR3 sequence is 16 residues long. The CDR3 region has the DNA TGTGCCAGCAGCCCCTGGCAGGGCGTTCGTGGAAACACCATATATTTT. Its translation: CASSPWQGVRGNTIYF.

The V call is TRBV20-1, the J call TRBJ2-3, with a possible D match to TRBD1 (6 bases). Deletions cut 3 bases from V and 2 bases from J, with 12 bases between. The CDR3 length is 14 residues. Germline assignment: CDR1 DFQATT and CDR2 SNEGSKA (reference sequence). CDR3 DNA: TGCAGTGCTAGTGGACAGAGCGACACAGATACGCAGTATTTT. Its protein is CSASGQSDTDTQYF.

V usage is TRBV6-2 or TRBV6-3 and J usage is TRBJ1-5; D unresolved. Germline CDR1 MNHEY, CDR2 SVGEGT. This CDR3 is built from 14 residues. Trimming took 3 bases from V and 8 from J, leaving 14 bases between them. The CDR3 spells CASSYSYPTKPQHF. Here the CDR3 DNA reads TGTGCCAGCAGTTATAGTTACCCAACGAAGCCCCAGCATTTT.

The chain is built from TRBV7-3 and TRBJ2-7; 7 nucleotides align to TRBD1. The CDR3 runs 13 residues. Trimming took 5 bases from V and 2 from J; bases not matched to a gene: 3. Germline loops: CDR1 SGHTA, CDR2 FQGTGA. DNA of the CDR3: TGTGCCAGCAGCCAAGACAGGGCCTACGAGCAGTACTTC. Residues: CASSQDRAYEQYF.

CDR3 residues: CASSQLAGVSYEQYF. DNA for the CDR3: TGTGCCAGCAGCCAGCTAGCGGGAGTCTCCTACGAGCAGTACTTC. V usage is TRBV7-2 and J usage is TRBJ2-7; 10 bases line up with TRBD2. The V gene end was trimmed by 5 bases and the J gene end by 0 bases; junction bases not matched to a gene: 4. CDR3 size: 15 residues. Germline CDR1 and CDR2: SGHTA and FQGNSA.

The J gene is TRBJ2-7, the V gene TRBV30; D may be TRBD2 (6 bases). There are 15 residues in the CDR3. V was pared by 2 bases and J by 1 base, with 15 bases between. CDR1 is GTSNPN and CDR2 is SVGIG in the germline V gene (reference sequence). The CDR3 sequence: CAWSRSGGISYEQYF. The CDR3 coding sequence is TGTGCCTGGAGTAGGTCGGGCGGGATTTCCTACGAGCAGTACTTC.

The CDR3 nucleotides are TGTGCCAGCAGCCTGCTGACAGGAAATGAGCAGTTCTTC. Translating it yields CASSLLTGNEQFF. The genes are TRBV7-9 and TRBJ2-1; tentatively, D is TRBD1 (6 bases). V was shortened by 5 bases and J by 7 bases, with 12 bases between the two germline ends. CDR3 length: 13 residues. Germline-derived CDR1 and CDR2 are SEHNR and FQNEAQ (reference sequence). Full variable domain (missing parts from reference TRBV7-9 and TRBJ2-1): DTGVSQNPRHKITKRGQNVTFRCDPISEHNRLYWYRQTLGQGPEFLTYFQNEAQLEKSRLLSDRFSAERPKGSFSTLEIQRTEQGDSAMYLCASSLLTGNEQFFGPGTRLTVL.